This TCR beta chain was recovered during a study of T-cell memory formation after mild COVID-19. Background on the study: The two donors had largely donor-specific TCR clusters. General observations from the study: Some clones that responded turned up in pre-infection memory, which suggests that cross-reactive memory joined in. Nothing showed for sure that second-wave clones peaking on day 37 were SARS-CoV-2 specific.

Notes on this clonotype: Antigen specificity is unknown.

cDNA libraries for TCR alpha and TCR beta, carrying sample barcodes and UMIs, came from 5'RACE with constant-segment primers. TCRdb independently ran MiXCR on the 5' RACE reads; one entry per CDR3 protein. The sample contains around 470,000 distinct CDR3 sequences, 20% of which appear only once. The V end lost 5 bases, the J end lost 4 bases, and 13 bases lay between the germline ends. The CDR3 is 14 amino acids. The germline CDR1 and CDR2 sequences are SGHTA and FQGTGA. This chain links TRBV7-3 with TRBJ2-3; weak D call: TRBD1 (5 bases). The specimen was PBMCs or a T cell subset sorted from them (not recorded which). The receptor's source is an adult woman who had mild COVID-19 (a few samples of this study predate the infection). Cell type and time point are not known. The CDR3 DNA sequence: TGTGCCAGCAGCCGGGCAGGGCTCCCAGATACGCAGTATTTT. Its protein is CASSRAGLPDTQYF.